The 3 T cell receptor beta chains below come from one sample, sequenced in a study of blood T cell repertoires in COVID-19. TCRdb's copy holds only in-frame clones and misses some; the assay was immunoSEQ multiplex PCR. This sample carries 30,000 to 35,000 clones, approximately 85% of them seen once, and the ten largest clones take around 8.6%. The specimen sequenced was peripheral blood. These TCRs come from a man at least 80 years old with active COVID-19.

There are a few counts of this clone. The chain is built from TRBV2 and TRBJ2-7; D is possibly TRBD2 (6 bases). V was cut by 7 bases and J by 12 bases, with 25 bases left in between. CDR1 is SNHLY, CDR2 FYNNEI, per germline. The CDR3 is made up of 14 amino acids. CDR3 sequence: CASMDAGSGAWRYF. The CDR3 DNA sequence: TGTGCCAGCATGGATGCGGGTAGCGGTGCGTGGCGGTACTTC.

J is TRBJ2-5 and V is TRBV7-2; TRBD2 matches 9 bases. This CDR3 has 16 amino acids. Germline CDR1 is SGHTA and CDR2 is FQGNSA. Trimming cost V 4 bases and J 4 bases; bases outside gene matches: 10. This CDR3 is CASSSVSGGGGETQYF. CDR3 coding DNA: TGTGCCAGCAGCTCGGTTAGCGGGGGTGGCGGAGAGACCCAGTACTTC.

The CDR3 DNA reads TGCAGTGCTCGTGCGGAGGAGCAGTACTTC. This translates into CSARAEEQYF. The chain links TRBV20-1 to TRBJ2-7; D is ambiguous. Germline-derived CDR1 and CDR2 are DFQATT and SNEGSKA (reference sequence). Trimming pared 5 bases from V and 7 bases from J, leaving 9 bases between. The CDR3 is 10 residues long.